This note documents a single T cell receptor beta chain sequence. Antigen: not known. The assay was run at survey level. The method was immunoSEQ multiplex PCR; TCRdb's version includes in-frame clones alone and lacks a portion of them. The table includes about 40,000 clones, about four fifths detected once. The germline V and J ends were trimmed by 6 bases and 5 bases, with 16 bases remaining between them. CDR3 size: 15 residues. CDR1 is MNHNY and CDR2 is SVGAGI in the germline V gene (reference sequence). The sample originates from a study of STAT5B mutations in CD4+ large granular lymphocyte leukemia. Study observations and caveats: About 26% of private leukemic clonotypes occurred rarely in other patients' non-leukemic repertoires. Patient CD4-sorted repertoires looked more clonal than healthy CD4+ repertoires, even without putative leukemic clones. TRBV06-family usage was enriched in top patient clones (8/27) versus controls (2/35).

This clonotype originated in a human donor in good health. The sequenced material came from CD4+ T cells from blood buffy coats. The chain is built from TRBV6-6 and TRBJ2-2; D could derive from TRBD1 or TRBD2 (6 bases each). The CDR3 loop reads CASRGLGTTTGELFF. CDR3 nucleotides: TGTGCCAGCAGGGGACTCGGGACAACAACCGGGGAGCTGTTTTTT.